Each of the 18 T cell receptor beta chains below was sequenced from the same sample in a study of CD8+CD57+ T cells in acquired aplastic anemia. The study profiled TCR beta VDJ and CDR3 using genomic DNA as template. TCRdb analysed the reads with MiXCR anew, one entry per CDR3 protein. The sample consists of about 150,000 distinct CDR3 sequences, 45% to 50% of them appearing once. All sequencing subjects had displayed CD8+CD57+ cell expansion on flow cytometry. Source material: sorted CD4+, CD8+, or CD8+CD57+ T cells (not recorded which) from PBMCs. These receptors were obtained from a human donor with aplastic anemia.

The gene calls are TRBV4-1 and TRBJ2-5; 8 bases are shared with TRBD1. Looked up from germline, CDR1 is MGHRA and CDR2 is YSYEKL. V lost 0 bases, J lost 4 bases, and 13 bases stayed unmatched. This CDR3 contains 18 residues. The CDR3 DNA sequence: TGCGCCAGCAGCCAAGATCCCGGGGGTTCAGGGGGCGCAGAGACCCAGTACTTC. Translating it yields CASSQDPGGSGGAETQYF.

The CDR3 DNA is TGTGCCATCAGTGAGTCCCCCAGGGAGCCCTACGAGCAGTACTTC. This codes for CAISESPREPYEQYF. The chain links TRBV10-3 to TRBJ2-7; either TRBD1 or TRBD2 may fit D (5 bases each). Germline-derived CDR1 and CDR2 are ENHRY and SYGVKD. V lost 0 bases to trimming and J lost 2 bases, with 11 bases between them. The CDR3 spans 15 residues.

The V gene is TRBV7-9, the J gene TRBJ2-7; 8 nucleotides match TRBD1. With V trimmed by 8 bases and J by 1 base, 7 bases remained unmatched. This CDR3 has 14 amino acids. Germline lookup yields CDR1 SEHNR and CDR2 FQNEAQ (reference sequence). Here the CDR3 DNA reads TGTGCCAGCCTCCCCGGGACAGGATCCTACGAGCAGTACTTC. Residues: CASLPGTGSYEQYF.

The chain carries TRBV5-1 and TRBJ1-1; D gene ambiguous. There are 13 residues in the CDR3. V shed 1 base and J shed 3 bases, with 7 bases lying between them. Germline lookup yields CDR1 SGHRS and CDR2 YFSETQ. The CDR3 coding sequence is TGCGCCAGCAGCTTGTTTGGCTACACTGAAGCTTTCTTT. Its protein is CASSLFGYTEAFF.

The chain uses TRBV19 and TRBJ2-1; D is unclear. V gave up 5 bases and J gave up 4 bases, with 9 bases separating them. The CDR3 is 13 amino acids. CDR1 is LNHDA, CDR2 SQIVND, per germline (reference sequence). The CDR3 DNA reads TGTGCCAGTAGTGTCGGGCGGTACAATGAGCAGTTCTTC. Translating it yields CASSVGRYNEQFF.

This clonotype has at least ten counts. This sequence joins TRBV9 and TRBJ1-6; D perhaps matches TRBD1 (6 bases). Germline loops: CDR1 SGDLS, CDR2 YYNGEE. Trimming left V 3 bases short and J 5 bases short, with 15 bases between. This CDR3 has 16 amino acids. The CDR3 nucleotides are TGTGCCAGCAGCGGGGGGGGCGCCATGAATAATTCACCCCTCCACTTT. Its protein product is CASSGGGAMNNSPLHF.

This rearrangement joins TRBV10-3 to TRBJ1-1, with D possibly TRBD1 on 6 matching bases. The V end lost 6 bases, the J end lost 3 bases, and 11 bases lay between the germline ends. The CDR3 loop spans 13 amino acids. From germline, CDR1 is ENHRY and CDR2 SYGVKD. The CDR3 here is CAISLKGDTEAFF. The CDR3 region has the DNA TGTGCCATCAGCTTAAAGGGGGACACTGAAGCTTTCTTT.

This clonotype was seen only once. A much larger clone is a single base away; this may be a read error. J is TRBJ2-5 and V is TRBV6-1, with 11 bases fitting TRBD2. With V trimmed by 7 bases and J by 7 bases, 20 bases remained unmatched. This CDR3 region has 18 residues. The V gene's germline CDR1 is MNHNS and CDR2 SASEGT. CDR3 bases: TGTGCCAGCATTACAACTCTGACTAGCGGGAAGCGTCCGTCGACCCAGTACTTC. Protein product: CASITTLTSGKRPSTQYF.

The sample holds many counts of this clonotype. The J gene is TRBJ2-7, the V gene TRBV20-1; 8 bases line up with TRBD2. Germline CDR1 is DFQATT and CDR2 is SNEGSKA (reference sequence). The CDR3 extends over 15 amino acids. The V gene end was trimmed by 6 bases and the J gene end by 0 bases; junction bases not matched to a gene: 10. CDR3 sequence: CSAPGITSGSYEQYF. CDR3 in DNA: TGCAGTGCCCCCGGCATTACTAGCGGCTCCTACGAGCAGTACTTC.

Notes on this clonotype: A much larger clone sits a single nucleotide away, making a read error possible. V and J are TRBV11-1 and TRBJ2-2; TRBD2 agrees at 9 bases. Germline lookup yields CDR1 SGHAT and CDR2 FQDESV (reference sequence). This CDR3 has 16 residues. CDR3: CASSLRTSGSSGGLFF. CDR3 coding DNA: TGTGCCAGCAGCTTAAGAACTAGCGGGTCCTCCGGGGGGCTGTTTTTT.

With respect to this clonotype: A much more abundant neighbour one base away suggests this may be a read error. The rearrangement links TRBV7-3 to TRBJ2-1; 7 bases are a match to TRBD2. CDR1 and CDR2 from the germline V gene are SGHTA and FQGTGA. The CDR3 spans 13 residues. This CDR3 reads CASSLWEGHEQSF. CDR3 coding DNA: TGTGCCAGCAGCTTGTGGGAGGGCCATGAGCAGTCCTTC. The variable domain in full, completed from reference TRBV7-3 and TRBJ2-1, reads GAGVSQTPSNKVTEKGKYVELRCDPISGHTALYWYRQSLGQGPEFLIYFQGTGAADDSGLPNDRFFAVRPEGSVSTLKIQRTERGDSAVYLCASSLWEGHEQSFGPGTRLTVL.

This clonotype showed up just once. This sequence joins TRBV2 and TRBJ2-4; D may be TRBD1 (5 bases). Germline CDR1 is SNHLY and CDR2 is FYNNEI. V was pared by 3 bases and J by 0 bases, with 12 bases between. There are 16 residues in the CDR3. Here the CDR3 DNA reads TGTGCCAGCAGTGAGCTTATCAGGGTAGCCAAAAACATTCAGTACTTC. Its protein is CASSELIRVAKNIQYF.

This chain uses TRBV9 with TRBJ2-1, with D hard to call. The germline CDR1 and CDR2 sequences are SGDLS and YYNGEE. Trimming removed 1 base from V and 8 bases from J, with 7 bases in between. The CDR3 is 12 amino acids. The CDR3 region is CASSVRSDEQFF. CDR3 in DNA: TGTGCCAGCAGCGTAAGAAGCGATGAGCAGTTCTTC.

This clonotype was recorded at least ten times. This sequence joins TRBV24-1 and TRBJ1-2, with TRBD1 matching 8 bases. Trimming cost V 4 bases and J 5 bases; bases outside gene matches: 8. In germline, CDR1 is KGHDR, CDR2 SFDVKD. This CDR3 contains 15 residues. The CDR3 here is CATSDPLTGEYGYTF. CDR3 DNA sequence: TGTGCCACCAGTGACCCCCTGACAGGGGAATATGGCTACACCTTC.

The chain uses TRBV7-9 and TRBJ2-7, with 8 positions matching TRBD2. The CDR3 consists of 15 residues. After removal of 1 base from V and 4 bases from J, the junction contained 6 bases not matched to a gene. Germline-derived CDR1 and CDR2 are SEHNR and FQNEAQ (reference sequence). CDR3 loop: CASSLDVGGDYEQYF. CDR3 coding DNA: TGTGCCAGCAGCTTAGATGTCGGGGGGGATTACGAGCAGTACTTC.

This clonotype was observed at least ten times. V usage is TRBV9 and J usage is TRBJ1-3, with D perhaps TRBD1 (5 bases). The CDR3 is 15 residues long. CDR1 SGDLS and CDR2 YYNGEE come from the germline V gene. V was shortened by 0 bases and J by 0 bases, with 7 bases between the two germline ends. CDR3 sequence (DNA): TGTGCCAGCAGCGTAGGGGGGAGCTCTGGAAACACCATATATTTT. Amino acids: CASSVGGSSGNTIYF.

This clonotype was detected a few times. The chain couples TRBV20-1 to TRBJ1-5; D unresolved. Trimming removed 3 bases at V and 6 bases at J, with 6 bases between. Germline V gene sequence: CDR1 DFQATT, CDR2 SNEGSKA (reference sequence). The CDR3 has 11 amino acids. The CDR3 reads CSASSGQPQHF. CDR3 DNA: TGCAGTGCTAGTTCGGGTCAGCCCCAGCATTTT.

The V call is TRBV29-1, the J call TRBJ2-3; 9 bases agree with TRBD2. V was pared by 4 bases and J by 4 bases, with 9 bases of the junction left unmatched. Germline values: CDR1 SQVTM, CDR2 ANQGSEA. This CDR3 contains 15 residues. The CDR3 nucleotides read TGCAGCGTTGGATCCGGGACTAGCTTTGCAGATACGCAGTATTTT. Residues: CSVGSGTSFADTQYF.